The T cell receptor (beta chain) described here comes from a study of blood T cell repertoires in COVID-19. Study as a whole: From the United States, Italy and Spain came samples of acute and convalescent COVID-19. T cells, B-cell-depleted T cells, or PBMCs supplied cDNA or gDNA.

This CDR3 spans 14 amino acids. Germline lookup yields CDR1 LNHNV and CDR2 YYDKDF (reference sequence). The V end lost 1 base, the J end lost 4 bases, and 11 bases lay between the germline ends. Method: immunoSEQ multiplex PCR; TCRdb's copy keeps in-frame clones and lacks some. The table has about 120,000 clones, around 77% seen once; the top ten hold roughly 8.6%. The genes are TRBV15 and TRBJ2-7, with TRBD1 as a possible D gene (6 bases). This clonotype was sampled from a human donor in a cohort sampled during active COVID-19. Material: peripheral blood. The CDR3 spells CATSRGVRGYEQYF. CDR3 coding DNA: TGTGCCACCAGCAGAGGGGTGAGGGGGTACGAGCAGTACTTC.